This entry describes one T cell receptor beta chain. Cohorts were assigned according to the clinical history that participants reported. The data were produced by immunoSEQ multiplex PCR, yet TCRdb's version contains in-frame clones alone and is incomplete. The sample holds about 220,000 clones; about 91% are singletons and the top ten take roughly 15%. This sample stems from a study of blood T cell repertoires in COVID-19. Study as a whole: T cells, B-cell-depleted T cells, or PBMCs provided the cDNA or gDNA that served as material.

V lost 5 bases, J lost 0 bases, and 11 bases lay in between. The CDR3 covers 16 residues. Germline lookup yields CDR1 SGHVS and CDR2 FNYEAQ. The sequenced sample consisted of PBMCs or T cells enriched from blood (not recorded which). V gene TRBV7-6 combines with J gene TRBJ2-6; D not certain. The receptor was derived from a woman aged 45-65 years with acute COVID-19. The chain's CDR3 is CASSRRHPSGANVLTF. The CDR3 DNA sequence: TGTGCCAGCAGCCGTCGACACCCCTCTGGGGCCAACGTCCTGACTTTC.